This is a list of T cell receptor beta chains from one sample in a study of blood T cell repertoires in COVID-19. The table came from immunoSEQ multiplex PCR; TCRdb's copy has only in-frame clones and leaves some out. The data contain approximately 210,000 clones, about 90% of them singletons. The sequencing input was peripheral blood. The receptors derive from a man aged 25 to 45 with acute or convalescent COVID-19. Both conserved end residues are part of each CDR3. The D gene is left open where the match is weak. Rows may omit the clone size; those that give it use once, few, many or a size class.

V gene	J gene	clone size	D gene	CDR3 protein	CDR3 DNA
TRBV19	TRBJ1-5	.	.	CASSWSDYSNQPQHF	TGTGCCAGTAGTTGGTCAGACTATAGCAATCAGCCCCAGCATTTT
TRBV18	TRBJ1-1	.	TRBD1	CASSPLDRAAGTEAFF	TGTGCCAGCTCACCCCTAGACAGGGCGGCAGGCACTGAAGCTTTCTTT
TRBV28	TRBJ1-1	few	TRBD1	CASSLWTGSNTEAFF	TGTGCCAGCAGTTTGTGGACAGGGAGCAACACTGAAGCTTTCTTT
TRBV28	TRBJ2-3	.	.	CASSLIRLSTDTQYF	TGTGCCAGCAGTCTAATTCGCTTAAGCACAGATACGCAGTATTTT
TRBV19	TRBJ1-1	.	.	CASRPGDTEAFF	TGTGCCAGTAGGCCAGGGGACACTGAAGCTTTCTTT
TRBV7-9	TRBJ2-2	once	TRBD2	CASSLPGGLAIGELFF	TGTGCCAGCAGCTTACCAGGGGGACTAGCAATCGGGGAGCTGTTTTTT
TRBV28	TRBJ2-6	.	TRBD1	CASSPTGAGANVLTF	TGTGCCAGCAGTCCAACAGGGGCTGGGGCCAACGTCCTGACTTTC
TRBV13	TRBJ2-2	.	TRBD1	CASSSDRVTGELFF	TGTGCCAGCAGCTCGGACAGGGTGACCGGGGAGCTGTTTTTT
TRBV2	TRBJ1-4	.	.	CASRAGPTNEKLFF	TGTGCCAGCAGGGCAGGGCCGACTAATGAAAAACTGTTTTTT
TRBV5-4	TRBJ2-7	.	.	CASSLSQGRFTYEQYF	TGTGCCAGCAGCCTCAGTCAGGGCCGTTTCACCTACGAGCAGTACTTC
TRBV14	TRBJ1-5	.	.	CASSHIKGLGQPQHF	TGTGCCAGCAGCCATATAAAAGGACTCGGGCAGCCCCAGCATTTT
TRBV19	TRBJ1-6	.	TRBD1	CASRDRSSSYNSPLHF	TGTGCCAGTCGGGACAGGTCGAGCTCCTATAATTCACCCCTCCACTTT
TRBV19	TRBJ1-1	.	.	CASSRGLNTEAFF	TGTGCCAGTAGCAGAGGATTGAACACTGAAGCTTTCTTT
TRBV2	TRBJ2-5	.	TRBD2	CASSASGGVSRAQYF	TGTGCCAGCAGTGCTAGCGGAGGGGTTTCAAGGGCCCAGTACTTC
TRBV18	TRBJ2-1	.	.	CASSPPGTASYNEQFF	TGTGCCAGCTCACCACCAGGAACAGCCTCCTACAATGAGCAGTTCTTC
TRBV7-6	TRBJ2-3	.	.	CASSAAGVASTDTQYF	TGTGCCAGCTCCGCGGCCGGGGTCGCTAGCACAGATACGCAGTATTTT